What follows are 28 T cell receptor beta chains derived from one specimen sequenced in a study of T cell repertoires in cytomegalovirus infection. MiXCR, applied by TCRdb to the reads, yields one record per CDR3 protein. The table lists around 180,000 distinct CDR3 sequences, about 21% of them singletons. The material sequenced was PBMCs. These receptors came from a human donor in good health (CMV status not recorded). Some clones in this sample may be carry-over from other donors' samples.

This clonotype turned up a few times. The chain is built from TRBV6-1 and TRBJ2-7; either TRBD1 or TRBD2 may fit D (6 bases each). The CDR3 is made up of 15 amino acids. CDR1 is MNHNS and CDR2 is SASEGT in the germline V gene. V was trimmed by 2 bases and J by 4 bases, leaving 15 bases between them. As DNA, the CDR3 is TGTGCCAGCAGTGAAAGTCCGGGGGCGGGATACGAGCAGTACTTC. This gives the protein CASSESPGAGYEQYF.

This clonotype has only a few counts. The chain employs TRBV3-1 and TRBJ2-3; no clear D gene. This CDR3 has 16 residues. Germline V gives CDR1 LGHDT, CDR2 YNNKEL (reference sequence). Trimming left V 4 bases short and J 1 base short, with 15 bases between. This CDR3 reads CASSPSTKTGTDTQYF. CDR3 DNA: TGTGCCAGCAGCCCATCGACCAAAACTGGCACAGATACGCAGTATTTT.

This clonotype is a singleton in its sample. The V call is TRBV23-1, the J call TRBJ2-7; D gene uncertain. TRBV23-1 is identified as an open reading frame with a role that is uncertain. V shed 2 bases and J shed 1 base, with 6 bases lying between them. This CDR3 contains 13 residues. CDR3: CASSQADSYEQYF. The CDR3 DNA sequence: TGCGCCAGCAGTCAAGCCGATTCCTACGAGCAGTACTTC.

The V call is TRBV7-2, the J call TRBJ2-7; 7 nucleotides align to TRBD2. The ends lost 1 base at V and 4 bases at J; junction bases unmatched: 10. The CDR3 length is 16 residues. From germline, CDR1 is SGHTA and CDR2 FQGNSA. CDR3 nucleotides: TGTGCCAGCAGCTTAGGCGTAGCGGGTAAACCTTACGAGCAGTACTTC. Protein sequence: CASSLGVAGKPYEQYF.

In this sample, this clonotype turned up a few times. The chain's CDR3 is CASSHSSTDTQYF. In nucleotides, the CDR3 is TGTGCCAGCAGCCACTCAAGCACAGATACGCAGTATTTT. The chain is built from TRBV7-6 and TRBJ2-3; no clear D gene. The CDR3 has 13 amino acids. The V gene's germline CDR1 is SGHVS and CDR2 FNYEAQ. V lost 5 bases and J lost 0, with 6 bases in between.

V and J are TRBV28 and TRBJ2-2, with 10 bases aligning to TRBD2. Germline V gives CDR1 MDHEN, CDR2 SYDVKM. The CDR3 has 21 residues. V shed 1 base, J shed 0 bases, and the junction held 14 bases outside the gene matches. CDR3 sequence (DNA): TGTGCCAGCAGTTTATTGAACACTTGGACTAGCGGAAATGCGAACACCGGGGAGCTGTTTTTT. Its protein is CASSLLNTWTSGNANTGELFF.

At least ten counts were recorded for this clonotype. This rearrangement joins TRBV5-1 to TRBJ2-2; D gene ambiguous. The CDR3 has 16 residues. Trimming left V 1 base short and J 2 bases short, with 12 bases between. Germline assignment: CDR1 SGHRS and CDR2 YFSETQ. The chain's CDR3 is CASSLIESFNTGELFF. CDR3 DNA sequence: TGCGCCAGCAGCTTGATCGAGAGCTTTAACACCGGGGAGCTGTTTTTT.

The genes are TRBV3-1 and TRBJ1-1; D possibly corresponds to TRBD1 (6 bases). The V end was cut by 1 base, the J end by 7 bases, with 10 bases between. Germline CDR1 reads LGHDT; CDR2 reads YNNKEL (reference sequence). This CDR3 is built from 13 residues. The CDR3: CASSQVMTGEAFF. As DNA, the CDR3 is TGTGCCAGCAGCCAAGTTATGACAGGTGAAGCTTTCTTT.

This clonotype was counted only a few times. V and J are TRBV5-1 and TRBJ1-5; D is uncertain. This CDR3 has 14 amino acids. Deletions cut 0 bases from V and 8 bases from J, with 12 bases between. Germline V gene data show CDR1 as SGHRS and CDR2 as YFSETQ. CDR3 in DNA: TGCGCCAGCAGCTTGGGTGGAGAATCAGAGCCCCAGCATTTT. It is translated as CASSLGGESEPQHF.

As DNA, the CDR3 is TGTGCCAGCAGCCAATGGGAGACCCAGTACTTC. Translated: CASSQWETQYF. This chain uses TRBV6-2 or TRBV6-3 with TRBJ2-5; unclear D gene. The CDR3 consists of 11 residues. Trimming took 6 bases from V and 5 from J, leaving 7 bases between them. Germline CDR1 is MNHEY and CDR2 is SVGEGT.

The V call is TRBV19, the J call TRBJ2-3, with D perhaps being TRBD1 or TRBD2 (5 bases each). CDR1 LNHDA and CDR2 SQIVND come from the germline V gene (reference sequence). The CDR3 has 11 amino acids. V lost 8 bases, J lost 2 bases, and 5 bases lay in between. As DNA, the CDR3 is TGTGCCAGTGGGACCACAGATACGCAGTATTTT. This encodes CASGTTDTQYF. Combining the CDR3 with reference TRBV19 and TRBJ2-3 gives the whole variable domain DGGITQSPKYLFRKEGQNVTLSCEQNLNHDAMYWYRQDPGQGLRLIYYSQIVNDFQKGDIAEGYSVSREKKESFPLTVTSAQKNPTAFYLCASGTTDTQYFGPGTRLTVL.

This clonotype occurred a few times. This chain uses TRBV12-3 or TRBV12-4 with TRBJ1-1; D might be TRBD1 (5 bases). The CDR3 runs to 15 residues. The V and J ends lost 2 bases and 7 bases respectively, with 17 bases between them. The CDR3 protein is CASSLSRRGEDEAFF. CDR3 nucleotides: TGTGCCAGCAGTTTATCCCGAAGAGGGGAGGATGAAGCTTTCTTT.

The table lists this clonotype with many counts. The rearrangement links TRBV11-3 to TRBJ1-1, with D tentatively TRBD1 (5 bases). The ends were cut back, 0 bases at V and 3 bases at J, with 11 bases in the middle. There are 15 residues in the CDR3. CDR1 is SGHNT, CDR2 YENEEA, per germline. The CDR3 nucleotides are TGTGCCAGCAGCTTAGATGGGGCGGGATACACTGAAGCTTTCTTT. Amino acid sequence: CASSLDGAGYTEAFF. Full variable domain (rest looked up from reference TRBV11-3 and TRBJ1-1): EAGVVQSPRYKIIEKKQPVAFWCNPISGHNTLYWYLQNLGQGPELLIRYENEEAVDDSQLPKDRFSAERLKGVDSTLKIQPAELGDSAVYLCASSLDGAGYTEAFFGQGTRLTVV.

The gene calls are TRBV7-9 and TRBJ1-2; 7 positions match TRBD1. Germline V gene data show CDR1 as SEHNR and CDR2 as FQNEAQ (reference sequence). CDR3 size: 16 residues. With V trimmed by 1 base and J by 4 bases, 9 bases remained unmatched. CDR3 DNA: TGTGCCAGCAGCTTAGTTTCGCAGGGGGTCGGCTATGGCTACACCTTC. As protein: CASSLVSQGVGYGYTF.

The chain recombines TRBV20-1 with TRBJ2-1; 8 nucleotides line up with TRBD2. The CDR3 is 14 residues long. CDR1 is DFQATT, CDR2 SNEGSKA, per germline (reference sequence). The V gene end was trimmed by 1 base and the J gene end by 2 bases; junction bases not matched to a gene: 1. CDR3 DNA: TGCAGTGCTAGAGTCGGGGGGGCCTACAATGAGCAGTTCTTC. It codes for CSARVGGAYNEQFF.

CDR3 coding DNA: TGTGCCAGCTCACCACCAGGTTTCCTGAACACTGAAGCTTTCTTT. Protein: CASSPPGFLNTEAFF. The rearrangement joins TRBV18 to TRBJ1-1; D gene ambiguous. The CDR3 consists of 15 residues. The germline gives CDR1 KGHSH, CDR2 LQKENI. Deletions cut 0 bases from V and 0 bases from J, with 8 bases between.

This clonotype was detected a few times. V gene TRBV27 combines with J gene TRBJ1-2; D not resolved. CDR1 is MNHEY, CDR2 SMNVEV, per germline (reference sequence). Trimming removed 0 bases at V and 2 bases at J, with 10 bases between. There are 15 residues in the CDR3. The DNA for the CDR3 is TGTGCCAGCAGTTTATCCTGGCAGGTGAACTATGGCTACACCTTC. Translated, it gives CASSLSWQVNYGYTF.

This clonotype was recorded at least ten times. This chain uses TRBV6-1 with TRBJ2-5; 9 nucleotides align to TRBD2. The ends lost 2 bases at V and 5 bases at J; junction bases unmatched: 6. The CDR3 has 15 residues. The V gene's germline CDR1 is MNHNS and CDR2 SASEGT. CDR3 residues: CASSELAGGSETQYF. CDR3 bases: TGTGCCAGCAGTGAACTCGCGGGAGGGTCCGAGACCCAGTACTTC.

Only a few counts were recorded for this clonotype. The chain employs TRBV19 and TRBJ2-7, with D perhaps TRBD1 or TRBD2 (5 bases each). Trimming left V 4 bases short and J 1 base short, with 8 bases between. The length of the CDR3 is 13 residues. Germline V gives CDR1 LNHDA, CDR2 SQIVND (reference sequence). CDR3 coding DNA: TGTGCCAGTAGTAGGGACGGATCCTACGAGCAGTACTTC. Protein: CASSRDGSYEQYF.

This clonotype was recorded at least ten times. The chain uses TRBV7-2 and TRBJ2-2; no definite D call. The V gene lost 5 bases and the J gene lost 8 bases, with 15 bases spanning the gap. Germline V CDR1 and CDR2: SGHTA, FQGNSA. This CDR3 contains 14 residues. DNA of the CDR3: TGTGCCAGCAGCCAACTAATGACACCGGGGGAGCTGTTTTTT. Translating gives CASSQLMTPGELFF.

In DNA form, the CDR3 reads TGTGCCACCTTGGCCGTCACTGAAGCTTTCTTT. It specifies CATLAVTEAFF. This chain links TRBV6-2 or TRBV6-3 with TRBJ1-1, with D unresolved. The V and J ends lost 10 bases and 4 bases respectively, with 10 bases between them. This CDR3 spans 11 amino acids. The V gene's germline CDR1 is MNHEY and CDR2 SVGEGT.

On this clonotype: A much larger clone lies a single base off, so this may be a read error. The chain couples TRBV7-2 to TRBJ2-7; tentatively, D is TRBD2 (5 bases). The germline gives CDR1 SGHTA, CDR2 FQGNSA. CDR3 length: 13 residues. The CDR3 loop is CASSFKTGYELYF. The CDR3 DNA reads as TGTGCCAGCAGTTTTAAGACGGGGTACGAGCTGTACTTC.

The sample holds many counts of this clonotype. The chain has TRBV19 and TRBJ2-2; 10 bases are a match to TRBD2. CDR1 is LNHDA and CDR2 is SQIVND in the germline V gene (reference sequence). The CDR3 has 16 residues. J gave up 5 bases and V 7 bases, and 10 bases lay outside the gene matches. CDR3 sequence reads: CASNHPSGSATGELFF. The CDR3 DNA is TGTGCCAGTAATCACCCTAGCGGGAGTGCAACCGGGGAGCTGTTTTTT.

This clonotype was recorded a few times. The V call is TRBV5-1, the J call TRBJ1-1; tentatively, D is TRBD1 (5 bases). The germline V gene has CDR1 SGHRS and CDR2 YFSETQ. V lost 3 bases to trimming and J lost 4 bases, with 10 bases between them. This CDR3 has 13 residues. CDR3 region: CASSSDSPTEAFF. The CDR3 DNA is TGCGCCAGCAGCTCCGACAGCCCCACTGAAGCTTTCTTT.

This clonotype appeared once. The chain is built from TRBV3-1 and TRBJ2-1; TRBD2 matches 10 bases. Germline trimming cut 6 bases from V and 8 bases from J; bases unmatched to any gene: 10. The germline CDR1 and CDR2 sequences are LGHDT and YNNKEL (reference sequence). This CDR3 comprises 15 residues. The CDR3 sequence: CASRGGSSGSYEQFF. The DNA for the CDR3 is TGTGCCAGCAGAGGAGGGTCTAGCGGGAGCTATGAGCAGTTCTTC.

CDR3 coding DNA: TGCGCCAGCAGCCAAGATATGCCGATTGGACGTATGGGGAGAACAACTAATGAAAAACTGTTTTTT. The encoded protein is CASSQDMPIGRMGRTTNEKLFF. The J gene is TRBJ1-4, the V gene TRBV4-1; D gene uncertain. The V and J ends lost 0 bases and 0 bases respectively, with 26 bases between them. Per germline, CDR1 MGHRA and CDR2 YSYEKL. The CDR3 totals 22 residues.

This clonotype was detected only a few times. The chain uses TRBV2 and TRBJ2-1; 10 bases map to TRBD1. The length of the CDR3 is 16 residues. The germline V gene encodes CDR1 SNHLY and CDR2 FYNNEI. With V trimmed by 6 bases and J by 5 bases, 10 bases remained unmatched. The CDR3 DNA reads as TGTGCCAGCAGCGGCCCCGGGACAGGGGAACACAATGAGCAGTTCTTC. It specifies CASSGPGTGEHNEQFF.

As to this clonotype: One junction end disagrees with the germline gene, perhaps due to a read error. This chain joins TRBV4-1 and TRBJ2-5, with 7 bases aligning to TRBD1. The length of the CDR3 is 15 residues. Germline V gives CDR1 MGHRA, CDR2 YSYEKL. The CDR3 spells CASSQDPTGPETQYF. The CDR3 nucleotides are TGTGCCAGCAGCCAAGATCCGACAGGGCCGGAGACCCAGTACTTC.